This is a list of T cell receptor beta chains from one sample in a study of blood T cells in healthy people across ages. MiXCR, run by TCRdb on the 5' RACE reads, gives a single entry per CDR3 protein. The table records approximately 1,000,000 distinct CDR3 sequences, roughly two fifths of them present only once. The sample consisted of blood. The receptors were sampled from a man aged 18 to 35 in good health. CDR3s include the opening cysteine and the closing phenylalanine or tryptophan. The D gene is left open where the match is weak. Size is stated for part of the rows, as once, few or many counts, or as a class when the clone is expanded.

d_call	clone_size	j_call	v_call	cdr3_aa	cdr3_nt
TRBD1	few	TRBJ2-7	TRBV5-6	CASSYWGQGFYEQYF	TGTGCCAGCAGTTACTGGGGACAGGGGTTTTACGAGCAGTACTTC
NA	few	TRBJ1-2	TRBV27	CASFSGGGYTF	TGTGCCAGCTTTTCGGGAGGTGGCTACACCTTC
NA	NA	TRBJ2-4	TRBV6-5	CASSFSYSDRIAKNIQYF	TGTGCCAGCAGTTTTTCCTATTCGGACAGAATAGCCAAAAACATTCAGTACTTC
NA	few	TRBJ1-5	TRBV4-3	CASSQEYREPQHF	TGCGCCAGCAGCCAAGAGTACCGAGAGCCCCAGCATTTT
TRBD1	NA	TRBJ1-5	TRBV12-3/TRBV12-4	CASSVRQGGNQPQHF	TGTGCCAGCAGTGTACGACAGGGAGGGAATCAGCCCCAGCATTTT
NA	few	TRBJ1-1	TRBV7-2	CASSLDQSEAFF	TGTGCCAGCAGCTTAGACCAATCTGAAGCTTTCTTT
NA	NA	TRBJ1-2	TRBV10-3	CAIRGGTANYGYTF	TGTGCCATCAGGGGCGGGACGGCAAACTATGGCTACACCTTC
NA	few	TRBJ2-5	TRBV3-1	CASSQDPGGGETQYF	TGTGCCAGCAGCCAAGATCCCGGGGGTGGGGAGACCCAGTACTTC
NA	few	TRBJ1-2	TRBV2	CASITQGALNYGYTF	TGTGCCAGCATCACCCAAGGGGCTCTGAACTATGGCTACACCTTC
TRBD2	few	TRBJ2-3	TRBV7-9	CASSPRTSSTDTQYF	TGTGCCAGCAGCCCCCGGACTAGCAGCACAGATACGCAGTATTTT
NA	NA	TRBJ2-3	TRBV7-9	CASSPPGGADTQYF	TGTGCCAGCAGCCCTCCGGGCGGGGCAGATACGCAGTATTTT
NA	NA	TRBJ2-5	TRBV20-1	CSARDHRSGETQYF	TGCAGTGCTAGAGATCACCGGAGTGGGGAGACCCAGTACTTC
NA	NA	TRBJ2-7	TRBV7-3	CASSLNGLEQYF	TGTGCCAGCAGCTTAAACGGGTTGGAGCAGTACTTC
NA	few	TRBJ1-2	TRBV6-5	CASSYTDSNYGYTF	TGTGCCAGCAGTTACACGGACAGTAACTATGGCTACACCTTC
TRBD1	few	TRBJ2-3	TRBV24-1	CATSDFAGGATDTQYF	TGTGCCACCAGTGATTTCGCAGGGGGCGCGACAGATACGCAGTATTTT
NA	few	TRBJ2-1	TRBV11-1	CASSFESGSYNEQFF	TGTGCCAGCAGCTTCGAAAGCGGCTCCTACAATGAGCAGTTCTTC
TRBD2	NA	TRBJ2-1	TRBV20-1	CSARDPTSGDHNEQFF	TGCAGTGCTAGAGATCCGACTAGCGGGGATCACAATGAGCAGTTCTTC
NA	NA	TRBJ1-6	TRBV6-5	CASSSDISSYNSPLHF	TGTGCCAGCAGTTCCGACATCTCCTCCTATAATTCACCCCTCCACTTT
NA	NA	TRBJ1-1	TRBV5-1	CASSLVPPGPSMNTEAFF	TGCGCCAGCAGCTTGGTCCCCCCAGGGCCGAGCATGAACACTGAAGCTTTCTTT
TRBD2	NA	TRBJ2-7	TRBV4-2	CASSQDLAGSYNEQYF	TGTGCCAGCAGCCAAGATCTAGCGGGGTCCTACAATGAGCAGTACTTC
TRBD1	few	TRBJ2-1	TRBV5-6	CASSLDLQGVTYNEQFF	TGTGCCAGCAGCTTAGATTTACAGGGGGTTACCTACAATGAGCAGTTCTTC
NA	NA	TRBJ2-5	TRBV10-3	CAISGEGGGADNEQYF	TGTGCCATCAGCGGGGAAGGAGGGGGGGCCGACAATGAGCAGTACTTC
NA	NA	TRBJ2-7	TRBV29-1	CSVAAAEYEQYF	TGCAGCGTTGCCGCAGCCGAGTACGAGCAGTACTTC
TRBD1	NA	TRBJ2-7	TRBV4-3	CASSQDGRDRAYEQYF	TGCGCCAGCAGCCAAGATGGGCGGGACAGGGCCTACGAGCAGTACTTC
NA	NA	TRBJ2-2	TRBV3-1	CASSRDAGQFRSGELFF	TGTGCCAGCAGCCGAGATGCGGGACAGTTTAGATCCGGGGAGCTGTTTTTT
TRBD1	NA	TRBJ1-2	TRBV29-1	CSVVRDRANYDYTF	TGCAGCGTTGTTAGGGACAGGGCTAACTATGACTACACCTTC
NA	few	TRBJ2-4	TRBV20-1	CSASMGVLAKNIQYF	TGCAGTGCTAGTATGGGGGTATTGGCCAAAAACATTCAGTACTTC
TRBD2	NA	TRBJ2-3	TRBV14	CASSQEVLGGDTQYF	TGTGCCAGCAGCCAAGAAGTCCTGGGAGGGGATACGCAGTATTTT
TRBD1	NA	TRBJ1-5	TRBV27	CASHHRGRGVNQPQHF	TGTGCCAGCCACCACAGGGGGCGGGGGGTCAATCAGCCCCAGCATTTT
NA	few	TRBJ2-5	TRBV20-1	CSAGPKVTETQYF	TGCAGTGCTGGGCCCAAAGTTACCGAGACCCAGTACTTC
NA	few	TRBJ1-2	TRBV2	CASRDQQNYGYTF	TGTGCCAGCAGAGACCAGCAAAACTATGGCTACACCTTC
NA	many	TRBJ2-3	TRBV20-1	CSASTPGSQLTDTQYF	TGCAGTGCTTCAACACCGGGATCCCAACTCACAGATACGCAGTATTTT
NA	NA	TRBJ1-3	TRBV21-1	CASTQTVHSGNTIYF	TGTGCCAGCACCCAGACAGTTCACTCTGGAAACACCATATATTTT
NA	NA	TRBJ2-1	TRBV20-1	CSARFPEQFF	TGCAGTGCTAGGTTCCCTGAGCAGTTCTTC
NA	once	TRBJ1-1	TRBV14	CASSLARRSTEAFF	TGTGCCAGCAGTCTCGCTCGGAGGAGCACTGAAGCTTTCTTT
NA	few	TRBJ1-2	TRBV12-3/TRBV12-4	CASSQTGYEKSYGYTF	TGTGCCAGCAGTCAGACAGGCTACGAAAAGAGCTATGGCTACACCTTC
TRBD2	once	TRBJ2-7	TRBV6-1	CASSEWEGPYEQYF	TGTGCCAGCAGTGAGTGGGAGGGACCGTACGAGCAGTACTTC
TRBD1	few	TRBJ1-2	TRBV6-5	CASSPGTGGFYGYTF	TGTGCCAGCAGTCCCGGGACAGGGGGTTTCTATGGCTACACCTTC
NA	NA	TRBJ2-6	TRBV7-9	CASSLGAGAGANVLTF	TGTGCCAGCAGCTTAGGAGCAGGGGCTGGGGCCAACGTCCTGACTTTC
NA	NA	TRBJ2-7	TRBV29-1	CSALQGIAWNEQYF	TGCAGCGCCTTACAAGGGATTGCCTGGAACGAGCAGTACTTC
NA	few	TRBJ1-2	TRBV7-9	CASSLEGFDGYTF	TGTGCCAGCAGCTTAGAGGGGTTCGATGGCTACACCTTC
TRBD2	NA	TRBJ2-3	TRBV5-1	CASSPGASGFTDTQYF	TGCGCCAGCAGCCCGGGGGCTAGCGGGTTCACAGATACGCAGTATTTT
NA	NA	TRBJ1-6	TRBV15	CATSRDMPRYNNSPLHF	TGTGCCACCAGCAGAGATATGCCACGATATAATAATTCACCCCTCCACTTT
NA	few	TRBJ1-2	TRBV5-1	CASSLGVEEYGYTF	TGCGCCAGCAGCTTGGGCGTAGAAGAATATGGCTACACCTTC
TRBD1	few	TRBJ1-4	TRBV20-1	CSAREGQEANEKLFF	TGCAGTGCTAGAGAGGGACAGGAAGCTAATGAAAAACTGTTTTTT
NA	NA	TRBJ1-2	TRBV6-1	CASGASGGYTF	TGTGCCAGCGGTGCGTCCGGGGGCTACACCTTC
NA	few	TRBJ1-1	TRBV4-3	CASSQDSRGATEAFF	TGCGCCAGCAGCCAAGATTCGCGGGGGGCCACTGAAGCTTTCTTT
TRBD1	NA	TRBJ1-1	TRBV5-4	CASSLDLTGVGTEAFF	TGTGCCAGCAGCTTGGACTTAACAGGGGTGGGCACTGAAGCTTTCTTT
NA	few	TRBJ2-5	TRBV7-2	CASSWSALAVETQYF	TGTGCCAGCAGCTGGAGTGCCCTAGCCGTTGAGACCCAGTACTTC
NA	NA	TRBJ2-1	TRBV7-6	CASSLGQAYEQFF	TGTGCCAGCAGCTTAGGTCAGGCTTATGAGCAGTTCTTC
NA	NA	TRBJ1-1	TRBV12-3/TRBV12-4	CACSQGNTEAFF	TGTGCCTGCAGTCAGGGGAACACTGAAGCTTTCTTT
NA	NA	TRBJ1-1	TRBV7-2	CASSQYLEGYEAFF	TGTGCCAGCAGCCAATACTTGGAGGGTTACGAAGCTTTCTTT